The 2 T cell receptor beta chains in this list originate from one sample, sequenced in a study of T cells in localized non-small cell lung cancer. The method was immunoSEQ multiplex PCR; TCRdb's version includes in-frame clones alone and lacks a portion of them. The profile covers tens of thousands of clones, with approximately 90% appearing a single time and roughly 6.9% taken by the ten largest. Sequencing was performed on peripheral blood, taken before any cancer treatment. The receptors were gathered from an older female donor with stage I lung adenocarcinoma.

This sequence joins TRBV5-4 and TRBJ1-2; D is possibly TRBD1 (5 bases). The V and J ends lost 0 bases and 6 bases respectively, with 18 bases between them. CDR1 is SGHNT, CDR2 YYREEE, per germline (reference sequence). The CDR3 is made up of 16 amino acids. CDR3: CASSLEPWGGYNGYTF. For the CDR3, the DNA is TGTGCCAGCAGCTTGGAACCTTGGGGGGGATACAATGGCTACACCTTC.

The chain joins TRBV18 to TRBJ1-1; D unclear. Germline V gene lookup returns CDR1 KGHSH and CDR2 LQKENI. The CDR3 is made up of 14 amino acids. V was clipped by 2 bases and J by 3 bases, with 10 bases between them. CDR3 in amino acids: CASSPGDGDTEAFF. The CDR3 nucleotides read TGTGCCAGCTCACCAGGGGATGGGGACACTGAAGCTTTCTTT.